Below, 11 T cell receptor beta chains from the same sample are listed, as sequenced in a study of cytomegalovirus exposure and HLA in healthy donors. The PCR had 60 Vbeta and 13 Jbeta primers. Measured with immunoSEQ multiplex PCR; TCRdb has only the in-frame clones, and not every one. Found here are about 140,000 clones, 60% to 85% of them singletons; the top ten hold about 0.91%. Material for sequencing was PBMCs. The receptor source for this set is a man aged 18 to 29 in good health and CMV-seronegative.

The rearrangement joins TRBV25-1 to TRBJ1-1; maybe TRBD1 (5 bases). The CDR3 runs 14 residues. Trimming removed 2 bases from V and 1 base from J, with 8 bases in between. Germline V gives CDR1 MGHDK, CDR2 SYGVNS. This chain's CDR3 is CASSEAGKNTEAFF. DNA of the CDR3: TGTGCCAGCAGTGAAGCAGGGAAGAACACTGAAGCTTTCTTT.

This chain links TRBV9 with TRBJ1-3, with a possible D match to TRBD1 (5 bases). This CDR3 spans 16 amino acids. The germline gives CDR1 SGDLS, CDR2 YYNGEE. Trimming pared 0 bases from V and 0 bases from J, leaving 10 bases between. The CDR3 DNA reads as TGTGCCAGCAGCGTAGCTCGGACACTCTCTGGAAACACCATATATTTT. Translation: CASSVARTLSGNTIYF.

The chain recombines TRBV30 with TRBJ2-2; D might be TRBD1 (6 bases). Looked up from germline, CDR1 is GTSNPN and CDR2 is SVGIG (reference sequence). This CDR3 is 14 amino acids long. V lost 4 bases and J lost 0, with 9 bases in between. The chain's CDR3 is CAWTGTSNTGELFF. The DNA for the CDR3 is TGTGCCTGGACCGGGACATCGAACACCGGGGAGCTGTTTTTT. Together with reference TRBV30 and TRBJ2-2, the CDR3 gives the full variable domain: SQTIHQWPATLVQPVGSPLSLECTVEGTSNPNLYWYRQAAGRGLQLLFYSVGIGQISSEVPQNLSASRPQDRQFILSSKKLLLSDSGFYLCAWTGTSNTGELFFGEGSRLTVL.

V and J are TRBV4-3 and TRBJ1-5, with TRBD1 identical over 7 bases. Unmatched junction bases numbered 8, after V lost 0 bases and J lost 3 bases. Germline loops: CDR1 LGHNA, CDR2 YSLEER. The CDR3 is 17 residues long. CDR3 residues: CASSQDAGGGYNQPQHF. The DNA for the CDR3 is TGCGCCAGCAGCCAAGACGCTGGAGGGGGCTACAATCAGCCCCAGCATTTT.

The table lists this clone with a few counts. The rearrangement uses TRBV7-9 and TRBJ1-5, with 9 positions matching TRBD1. Germline V lookup: CDR1 SEHNR, CDR2 FQNEAQ (reference sequence). This CDR3 region has 14 residues. After removal of 5 bases from V and 5 bases from J, the junction contained 4 bases not matched to a gene. CDR3 protein: CASSPGQGDQPQHF. CDR3 nucleotides: TGTGCCAGCAGCCCGGGACAGGGTGATCAGCCCCAGCATTTT.

As to this clone: The junction and the germline gene differ at one end; a read error may be behind it. V usage is TRBV7-9 and J usage is TRBJ2-3, with 7 bases lining up with TRBD2. The CDR3 is 15 amino acids. Looked up from germline, CDR1 is SEHNR and CDR2 is FQNEAQ (reference sequence). The CDR3 coding sequence is TGTTCCAGCATGGGGGGGAAGGGGCCCACAGATACGCAGTATTTT. It codes for CSSMGGKGPTDTQYF.

The CDR3 here is CASRDSPPQSTQYF. CDR3 DNA sequence: TGTGCCTCCCGGGACTCCCCCCCACAAAGTACGCAGTATTTT. This chain uses TRBV6-5 with TRBJ2-3, with D perhaps TRBD2 (6 bases). Between the trimmed V and J ends, which lost 11 bases and 8 bases, there was a span of 23 bases. CDR1 and CDR2 from the germline V gene are MNHEY and SVGAGI. The CDR3 covers 14 residues.

The rearrangement links TRBV30 to TRBJ2-5; perhaps TRBD2 as D (5 bases). The V gene lost 2 bases and the J gene lost 5 bases, with 9 bases spanning the gap. Germline CDR1 is GTSNPN and CDR2 is SVGIG (reference sequence). The CDR3 spans 12 residues. The CDR3 spells CAWSWSGETQYF. The CDR3 nucleotides are TGTGCCTGGAGTTGGTCGGGGGAGACCCAGTACTTC. The full variable domain, its missing parts supplied by reference TRBV30 and TRBJ2-5, is SQTIHQWPATLVQPVGSPLSLECTVEGTSNPNLYWYRQAAGRGLQLLFYSVGIGQISSEVPQNLSASRPQDRQFILSSKKLLLSDSGFYLCAWSWSGETQYFGPGTRLLVL.

This chain links TRBV4-1 with TRBJ2-7; the match to TRBD1 covers 8 bases. Germline CDR1 reads MGHRA; CDR2 reads YSYEKL. V lost 2 bases, J lost 5 bases, and 2 bases stayed unmatched. The CDR3 contains 13 residues. The CDR3 sequence: CASSQRTGNEQYF. CDR3 coding DNA: TGCGCCAGCAGCCAACGGACAGGGAACGAGCAGTACTTC.

The gene calls are TRBV7-2 and TRBJ1-3; 7 nucleotides match TRBD1. Germline lookup yields CDR1 SGHTA and CDR2 FQGNSA. The CDR3 is 15 residues long. Germline trimming cut 4 bases from V and 0 bases from J; bases unmatched to any gene: 3. CDR3 protein: CASSSQGSSGNTIYF. The CDR3 DNA follows: TGTGCCAGCAGCTCACAGGGGTCCTCTGGAAACACCATATATTTT.

The chain joins TRBV27 to TRBJ1-1, with D possibly being TRBD1 (6 bases). The CDR3 loop spans 16 amino acids. The ends were cut back, 5 bases at V and 0 bases at J, with 16 bases in the middle. Germline CDR1 MNHEY, CDR2 SMNVEV (reference sequence). The CDR3 DNA follows: TGTGCCAGCAGTACCCGGTGGGGGGGCTTGAACACTGAAGCTTTCTTT. Translated, it gives CASSTRWGGLNTEAFF.